A selection of T cell receptor beta chains follows, all from one sample in a study of T cell clones after liver transplantation. Generated by immunoSEQ multiplex PCR, the TCRdb table keeps only in-frame clones and is missing some. Found here are approximately 18,000 clones, around 91% of them singletons; the top ten hold about an eighth. This material consisted of CD8+ T cells from blood, taken almost 47 months after liver transplant. The origin of the receptors is a human patient who received a liver transplant. Some T cells may be the graft donor's. Each CDR3 is given with its conserved first and last residue. Fields, in order: clone size, D gene, J gene, V gene, CDR3 protein, CDR3 DNA. D genes are given only for firm matches. Size tells how often a clone was seen (once, few, many) or the class of an expanded clone, and some rows leave it out.

-	TRBD2	TRBJ2-1	TRBV5-4	CASSWTSGFYNEQFF	TGTGCCAGCAGCTGGACTAGCGGGTTCTACAATGAGCAGTTCTTC
-	-	TRBJ2-5	TRBV2	CASRSTQETQYF	TGTGCCAGCAGGTCAACACAAGAGACCCAGTACTTC
-	-	TRBJ1-1	TRBV11-2	CASSPTGGEAFF	TGTGCCAGCAGCCCGACCGGGGGAGAAGCTTTCTTT
-	TRBD1	TRBJ2-7	TRBV19	CASSTGQGLDEQYF	TGTGCCAGTAGTACGGGACAGGGTTTGGACGAGCAGTACTTC
-	TRBD1	TRBJ1-2	TRBV11-2	CASSLGIGTGPDGYTF	TGTGCCAGCAGCTTAGGTATCGGGACAGGGCCCGATGGCTACACCTTC
once	-	TRBJ2-7	TRBV7-9	CASSPVRNSYEQYF	TGTGCCAGCAGCCCGGTCAGGAATTCCTACGAGCAGTACTTC
-	TRBD1	TRBJ2-7	TRBV27	CASSLSPGTGKAYEQYF	TGTGCCAGCAGTCTTTCCCCGGGGACAGGAAAGGCCTACGAGCAGTACTTC
-	-	TRBJ2-7	TRBV5-1	CASSLVPEYEQYF	TGCGCCAGCAGCTTGGTACCCGAGTACGAGCAGTACTTC
-	-	TRBJ2-1	TRBV14	CASSFVATEQFF	TGTGCCAGCAGCTTCGTAGCGACTGAGCAGTTCTTC
-	TRBD1	TRBJ1-2	TRBV6-5	CASRPDRVTLYGYTF	TGTGCCAGCAGGCCGGACAGGGTCACCCTCTATGGCTACACCTTC
-	-	TRBJ1-1	TRBV27	CASSPISSNMNTEAFF	TGTGCCAGCAGTCCCATAAGCTCCAACATGAACACTGAAGCTTTCTTT
-	-	TRBJ2-7	TRBV28	CASSLTGGRYEQYF	TGTGCCAGCAGTTTAACGGGGGGCCGCTACGAGCAGTACTTC
-	-	TRBJ2-7	TRBV28	CASSLKGSYEQYF	TGTGCCAGCAGTTTGAAAGGGAGCTACGAGCAGTACTTC
-	TRBD2	TRBJ2-7	TRBV19	CASSPSGGSYEQYF	TGTGCCAGTAGTCCGTCGGGGGGGTCCTACGAGCAGTACTTC
-	-	TRBJ1-1	TRBV2	CARGGGWTEAFF	TGTGCCAGGGGGGGCGGGTGGACTGAAGCTTTCTTT
-	-	TRBJ1-2	TRBV6-4	CASSLGDYGYTF	TGTGCCAGCAGCCTGGGAGACTATGGCTACACCTTC
-	TRBD1	TRBJ2-7	TRBV5-4	CASSTDRSVSYEQYF	TGTGCCAGCAGCACGGACAGGTCGGTATCCTACGAGCAGTACTTC
-	TRBD2	TRBJ2-1	TRBV10-3	CAISPGLNNEQFF	TGTGCCATCAGTCCGGGACTAAACAATGAGCAGTTCTTC
-	-	TRBJ1-1	TRBV29-1	CSVPGIVTEAFF	TGCAGCGTCCCAGGGATTGTCACTGAAGCTTTCTTT
once	-	TRBJ2-3	TRBV7-9	CASRGGAKGGDTQYF	TGTGCCAGCAGGGGGGGAGCGAAAGGAGGAGATACGCAGTATTTT
-	-	TRBJ1-5	TRBV27	CASSFGGNQPQHF	TGTGCCAGCAGTTTTGGCGGCAATCAGCCCCAGCATTTT
-	TRBD1	TRBJ2-7	TRBV28	CASSAHRGPVPYEQYF	TGTGCCAGCAGTGCCCACAGGGGGCCGGTACCTTACGAGCAGTACTTC
-	-	TRBJ2-1	TRBV7-9	CASSLTSLAQYNEQFF	TGTGCCAGCAGCTTAACTTCCCTAGCGCAATACAATGAGCAGTTCTTC
once	TRBD2	TRBJ2-5	TRBV6-5	CASSPLGGETQYF	TGTGCCAGCAGTCCCCTCGGGGGGGAGACCCAGTACTTC
-	-	TRBJ2-5	TRBV4-3	CASSQDRATQETQYF	TGCGCCAGCAGCCAAGATAGGGCGACCCAAGAGACCCAGTACTTC
-	TRBD1	TRBJ1-1	TRBV7-2	CASSLLTGLGTEAFF	TGTGCCAGCAGCCTATTGACAGGGCTGGGCACTGAAGCTTTCTTT
-	TRBD2	TRBJ2-7	TRBV27	CASSLTSGSPEQYF	TGTGCCAGCAGTTTAACTAGCGGGAGCCCCGAGCAGTACTTC
-	TRBD2	TRBJ2-3	TRBV6-4	CASSDGAGGTDTQYF	TGTGCCAGCAGTGACGGTGCGGGAGGCACAGATACGCAGTATTTT
-	-	TRBJ2-7	TRBV4-1	CASSQLASSTYEQYF	TGCGCCAGCAGCCAACTGGCTTCTAGCACCTACGAGCAGTACTTC
-	-	TRBJ2-7	TRBV27	CASSLSPGTPTYEQYF	TGTGCCAGCAGTTTATCCCCCGGGACTCCGACCTACGAGCAGTACTTC
-	-	TRBJ2-1	TRBV27	CASSPRTRAEQFF	TGTGCCAGCAGTCCGCGAACCCGGGCTGAGCAGTTCTTC
-	TRBD1	TRBJ2-7	TRBV28	CASSADRGLLYEQYF	TGTGCCAGCAGTGCAGACAGGGGGTTACTCTACGAGCAGTACTTC
-	-	TRBJ2-4	TRBV10-1	CASSDPYAGTAENIQYF	TGCGCCAGCAGTGATCCTTACGCCGGGACGGCTGAAAACATTCAGTACTTC
-	-	TRBJ1-2	TRBV2	CASSLPTLTYGYTF	TGTGCCAGCAGTCTTCCGACACTTACCTATGGCTACACCTTC
once	TRBD1	TRBJ2-7	TRBV28	CASSPTGEEQYF	TGTGCCAGCAGTCCGACAGGGGAAGAGCAGTACTTC
-	-	TRBJ1-5	TRBV30	CAWSVQRHQPQHF	TGTGCCTGGAGTGTACAGCGGCATCAGCCCCAGCATTTT
-	-	TRBJ2-7	TRBV27	CASSWVAGNSYEQYF	TGTGCCAGCAGTTGGGTGGCAGGGAACTCCTACGAGCAGTACTTC
-	-	TRBJ1-4	TRBV7-9	CASRGNEKLFF	TGTGCCTCACGAGGAAATGAAAAACTGTTTTTT
-	-	TRBJ2-7	TRBV11-2	CASSFPGFDYEQYF	TGTGCCAGCAGCTTCCCAGGGTTTGATTACGAGCAGTACTTC
-	TRBD1	TRBJ1-5	TRBV19	CASSKGQGDGNQPQHF	TGTGCCAGTAGTAAGGGACAGGGGGATGGCAATCAGCCCCAGCATTTT
-	TRBD2	TRBJ2-7	TRBV27	CASRGGLAEAYEQYF	TGTGCCAGCAGGGGGGGACTAGCGGAAGCTTACGAGCAGTACTTC
-	-	TRBJ2-5	TRBV4-3	CASSQDREGLQETQYF	TGCGCCAGCAGCCAAGATCGAGAGGGCCTACAAGAGACCCAGTACTTC
-	TRBD2	TRBJ2-5	TRBV7-2	CASSLVRGGQETQYF	TGTGCCAGCAGCTTAGTGCGGGGGGGCCAAGAGACCCAGTACTTC
-	-	TRBJ2-7	TRBV27	CASSLSMGLLGNEQYF	TGTGCCAGCAGTTTATCGATGGGATTACTAGGAAACGAGCAGTACTTC
-	-	TRBJ2-2	TRBV6-1	CASSDLTGWETGELFF	TGTGCCAGCAGTGATCTTACAGGGTGGGAGACCGGGGAGCTGTTTTTT
-	TRBD1	TRBJ2-5	TRBV7-9	CASSFRDRGLGETQYF	TGTGCCAGCAGCTTCCGGGACAGGGGGCTCGGGGAGACCCAGTACTTC
once	-	TRBJ2-2	TRBV7-2	CASSFGFFAGELFF	TGTGCCAGCAGCTTCGGATTTTTTGCCGGGGAGCTGTTTTTT
-	-	TRBJ1-2	TRBV21-1	CASSEVVGYRKTYGYTF	TGTGCCAGCAGTGAAGTCGTAGGCTACAGAAAGACCTATGGCTACACCTTC
-	TRBD2	TRBJ2-1	TRBV6-4	CASSPSGGYYNEQFF	TGTGCCAGCAGTCCTAGCGGGGGATACTACAATGAGCAGTTCTTC
-	-	TRBJ1-2	TRBV4-1	CASSRALGDNYGYTF	TGCGCCAGCAGCCGAGCTCTGGGGGATAACTATGGCTACACCTTC
-	TRBD2	TRBJ2-5	TRBV4-2	CASSQWLAGIEAETQYF	TGTGCCAGCAGCCAATGGCTAGCGGGAATCGAGGCGGAGACCCAGTACTTC
-	-	TRBJ1-4	TRBV6-1	CASSERVPTATNEKLFF	TGTGCCAGCAGTGAAAGGGTTCCTACAGCAACTAATGAAAAACTGTTTTTT